The 8 T cell receptor beta chains below were found in one sample sequenced in a study of regulatory T cells in long-lasting Graves disease. Arm-PCR of CDR3 regions and iRepertoire HTBI primers were the basis on which TCR beta libraries were built. TCRdb re-analysed the multiplex PCR reads in MiXCR, keeping a single row per CDR3 protein. Among roughly 400,000 distinct CDR3 sequences, 15% were seen once, and the ten largest hold approximately 7.8%. The time point was: newly diagnosed GD, antithyroid drugs for less than 3 months. TCR sequences were obtained from RNA taken from PBMCs. These same data were also listed under a study on T cells in Graves' hyperthyroidism and ophthalmopathy.

The sample consisted of peripheral blood mononuclear cells (PBMCs), taken at new diagnosis, from a patient treated with antithyroid drugs. The source of these receptors is a woman aged 40 to 49 with Graves disease.

Concerning this clonotype itself: A clone one base away is much larger, so this may be a read error. The chain joins TRBV18 to TRBJ2-7, with TRBD1 matching over 9 bases. The CDR3 spans 15 residues. From germline, CDR1 is KGHSH and CDR2 LQKENI. Here the CDR3 reads CASSLERDRVYKQYF. In DNA, the CDR3 is TGTGCCAGCTCACTCGAAAGGGACAGGGTCTACAAGCAGTACTTC.

To note about this clonotype: Its ends do not fully match the called genes, so a read error is possible. This chain connects TRBV20-1 to TRBJ2-1; D gene ambiguous. Germline V gene lookup returns CDR1 DFQATT and CDR2 SNEGSKA (reference sequence). The length of the CDR3 is 16 residues. This CDR3 reads CSARDVDGKSYNEEFF. The CDR3 region has the DNA TGCAGTGCTAGAGATGTTGACGGAAAGTCCTACAATGAGGAGTTCTTC.

This clonotype was observed a handful of times. This chain connects TRBV2 to TRBJ2-1, with 8 bases identical to TRBD2. V dropped 7 bases and J dropped 5; count of bases not matched to a gene: 10. Germline V gives CDR1 SNHLY, CDR2 FYNNEI. The CDR3 spans 15 residues. The CDR3 is CASKLGGTRDNEQFF. In DNA form, the CDR3 reads TGTGCCAGCAAACTTGGGGGGACTAGAGACAATGAGCAGTTCTTC. The variable domain in full, with the rest retrieved from reference TRBV2 and TRBJ2-1, is EPEVTQTPSHQVTQMGQEVILRCVPISNHLYFYWYRQILGQKVEFLVSFYNNEISEKSEIFDDQFSVERPDGSNFTLKIRSTKLEDSAMYFCASKLGGTRDNEQFFGPGTRLTVL.

There are a few counts of this clonotype. The rearrangement links TRBV5-4 to TRBJ2-5; the D gene is possibly TRBD2 (6 bases). Trimming shortened V by 4 bases and J by 4 bases, and 11 bases separated the two germline ends. CDR1 is SGHNT and CDR2 is YYREEE in the germline V gene (reference sequence). The CDR3 sequence is 13 residues long. The CDR3 region has the DNA TGTGCCAGCAGCAGGGAGGCGGGAGAGACCCAGTACTTC. This translates into CASSREAGETQYF.

This clonotype was seen only a few times. V usage is TRBV20-1 and J usage is TRBJ1-1; unclear D gene. This CDR3 contains 14 residues. V dropped 3 bases and J dropped 6 bases, with 17 bases sitting between them. Germline V gene sequence: CDR1 DFQATT, CDR2 SNEGSKA (reference sequence). CDR3 residues: CSARYDVIGSEAFF. DNA for the CDR3: TGCAGTGCTAGGTATGATGTGATCGGGTCTGAAGCTTTCTTT.

This clonotype was counted at least ten times. The chain is built from TRBV7-9 and TRBJ1-1; 8 nucleotides align to TRBD1. V was pared by 3 bases and J by 1 base, with 4 bases of the junction left unmatched. The germline V gene encodes CDR1 SEHNR and CDR2 FQNEAQ (reference sequence). The CDR3 is made up of 15 amino acids. The CDR3 here is CASSFLGQENTEAFF. For the CDR3, the DNA is TGTGCCAGCAGCTTTTTGGGACAGGAGAACACTGAAGCTTTCTTT.

Remarks on this clonotype: A clone one base away is much larger, so this may be a read error. The genes are TRBV5-1 and TRBJ2-1, with 11 bases aligning to TRBD2. The CDR3 runs 17 residues. Looked up from germline, CDR1 is SGHRS and CDR2 is YFSETQ. Unmatched junction bases numbered 11, after V lost 4 bases and J lost 5 bases. DNA of the CDR3: TGCGCCAGCAGCCTCAGGGCTAGCGGGAGGCGGGACAATGAGCAGTTCTTC. Translating gives CASSLRASGRRDNEQFF.

This clonotype occurred many times. V gene TRBV15 combines with J gene TRBJ2-7; TRBD2 matches 10 bases. This CDR3 spans 14 amino acids. Trimming cost V 5 bases and J 3 bases; bases outside gene matches: 4. Germline-derived CDR1 and CDR2 are LNHNV and YYDKDF (reference sequence). The CDR3 is CATSGGLAIYEQYF. The CDR3 DNA sequence: TGTGCCACCAGCGGGGGACTAGCGATCTACGAGCAGTACTTC.